This entry concerns a single T cell receptor beta chain. It has no known antigen specificity. Qualities for individual bases were not recorded, and no much larger clone is one base off. The library relied on the immunoSEQ multiplex PCR assay. As for the authors' bioinformatics: To diagnose cytomegalovirus status from the catalog of TCR beta chain sequences, a statistical classification framework was built. TCRdb took this table from immuneACCESS and kept in-frame rearrangements with V and J called. Such tables lack part of the clones; where checked against another copy, unresolved V genes explain under half of the gap, and the rest is unexplained. V, J and clone size reflect that table, while D and trimming were determined from the DNA. This sample gives around 100,000 clones in total; approximately 81% of them show up just once. The ten largest account for roughly 22% of the sample. These data are taken from a study of cytomegalovirus exposure and HLA in healthy donors (dated by TCRdb to about 2017). In terms of the full investigation: A later analysis indicated that the 130 or so validation repertoires were generated on the platform also employed for the approximately 700 repertoires of the first cohort. The study aimed to test whether cataloging public T cell receptors could reveal signatures of past pathogen exposure. The study combined high-throughput TCR immunosequencing, statistical association of individual TCRs with disease status, and machine learning to predict cytomegalovirus infection status. In addition to the first cohort of 650 to 750 subjects, a separate validation cohort of 120 different subjects was used. Paper-wide results and their limitations: The study gave a list of around 170 TCR beta chains associated with cytomegalovirus. Subsequent analysis determined that TCRs grouped into clusters in the first cohort also showed a tendency toward co-occurrence across the 130 or so validation repertoires, and about 94% of cluster scores exceeded 0. The classifier was reported to diagnose cytomegalovirus status with high specificity and sensitivity in both the original cohort and the validation cohort. Most TCR sequences were seen in very few donors, while some public TCRs were found in many individuals. A later analysis had no HLA typing for the validation cohort, so co-occurrence there was scored across all 120 or so repertoires. Three of the identified cytomegalovirus-associated TCR beta chains were confirmed in vitro to be specific for cytomegalovirus antigens. It was suggested by the authors that the approach could potentially be generalized to other disease states and immunological phenotypes.

The donors were included in the validation cohort of over a hundred subjects, a group kept apart from the roughly 700-subject first cohort. Including cysteine and phenylalanine, the CDR3 has 16 amino acids. Only the CDR3 portion is preserved as DNA: 48 bases, with reading frame beginning at the first base. V is pruned by 4 bases and J by 3 bases, leaving 10 bases of the junction without a gene match. Reading the germline V gene (reference sequence) gives CDR1 SGHNT and CDR2 YYREEE. The chain uses TRBV5-4 and TRBJ2-5; 9 central nucleotides agree with TRBD1. The sample comprised PBMCs. This receptor was identified in a man aged 18 to 29 in good health and CMV-seropositive. The DNA sequence reads TGTGCCAGCAGCAGCCTACAGGGGGCCTCGGAAGAGACCCAGTACTTC. Its coded protein is CASSSLQGASEETQYF.